The 13 T cell receptor beta chains below all came from one sample that was sequenced in a study of OX40 agonist ivuxolimab in advanced cancers. Libraries were prepared by immunoSEQ multiplex PCR; TCRdb keeps only in-frame clonotypes and omits some of them. The repertoire consists of some 65,000 clones, with 85% occurring once and the leading ten covering approximately 3.7%. The source material was CD4+ or CD8+ T cells sorted from blood, sampled in a trial of the OX40 agonist ivuxolimab. These receptors were obtained from an adult with an advanced solid tumor such as melanoma, head and neck, liver or kidney cancer.

The chain recombines TRBV30 with TRBJ2-7; 7 positions agree with TRBD1. With 0 bases clipped from V and 3 bases from J, the junction kept 8 bases outside the gene matches. This CDR3 has 15 residues. Per germline, CDR1 GTSNPN and CDR2 SVGIG (reference sequence). The CDR3 sequence is CAWSVPRGQNYEQYF. The CDR3 DNA sequence: TGTGCCTGGAGTGTACCGAGGGGACAGAACTACGAGCAGTACTTC.

This clone has just one count. The chain combines TRBV30 with TRBJ2-3, with 7 positions matching TRBD2. Germline CDR1 is GTSNPN and CDR2 is SVGIG (reference sequence). Trimming took 2 bases from V and 4 from J; bases not matched to a gene: 3. The CDR3 consists of 13 residues. The CDR3 DNA reads as TGTGCCTGGAGTAACGGGGGGTCAGATACGCAGTATTTT. Translated, it gives CAWSNGGSDTQYF.

The count of this clone is one. This is likely a read error, given that the CDR3 carries no conserved phenylalanine or tryptophan at its end. V usage is TRBV6-1 and J usage is TRBJ2-7, with 8 nucleotides matching TRBD1. Germline trimming cut 4 bases from V and 3 bases from J; bases unmatched to any gene: 2. There are 13 residues in the CDR3. The V gene's germline CDR1 is MNHNS and CDR2 SASEGT. CDR3 sequence (DNA): TGTGCCAGCAGTGTCGACAGGGGCTACGAGCAGTACCTC. It specifies CASSVDRGYEQYL.

This sequence joins TRBV6-5 and TRBJ2-3; 7 bases line up with TRBD2. V was pared by 1 base and J by 1 base, with 5 bases of the junction left unmatched. Per the germline V gene, CDR1 is MNHEY and CDR2 is SVGAGI. This CDR3 has 16 residues. CDR3 loop: CASSYWGGRGTDTQYF. CDR3 nucleotide sequence: TGTGCCAGCAGTTACTGGGGCGGGAGAGGCACAGATACGCAGTATTTT.

This rearrangement joins TRBV5-4 to TRBJ2-1; TRBD1 might be the D (6 bases). The CDR3 is 12 amino acids. Germline V gives CDR1 SGHNT, CDR2 YYREEE (reference sequence). V lost 3 bases and J 9 bases, leaving 10 bases between the germline ends. The CDR3 loop reads CASSWLGGEQFF. Written as DNA, the CDR3 is TGTGCCAGCAGCTGGCTAGGGGGTGAGCAGTTCTTC.

The V gene is TRBV12-5, the J gene TRBJ2-3; no clear D gene. V lost 4 bases and J lost 2, with 10 bases in between. The V gene's germline CDR1 is LGHNT and CDR2 FRNRAP. The CDR3 consists of 14 residues. The CDR3 sequence: CASGSSGPTDTQYF. The CDR3 region has the DNA TGTGCTAGTGGTTCATCCGGGCCCACAGATACGCAGTATTTT. The entire variable domain, with the rest obtained from reference TRBV12-5 and TRBJ2-3, is as follows: DARVTQTPRHKVTEMGQEVTMRCQPILGHNTVFWYRQTMMQGLELLAYFRNRAPLDDSGMPKDRFSAEMPDATLATLKIQPSEPRDSAVYFCASGSSGPTDTQYFGPGTRLTVL.

The chain couples TRBV6-5 to TRBJ1-6; 8 bases are a match to TRBD1. Germline values: CDR1 MNHEY, CDR2 SVGAGI. The CDR3 is made up of 16 amino acids. V dropped 0 bases and J dropped 7; count of bases not matched to a gene: 5. The DNA of the CDR3 is TGTGCCAGCAGTTACTCTCCAGGGGGCATGAATTCACCCCTCCACTTT. The encoded protein is CASSYSPGGMNSPLHF.

V usage is TRBV27 and J usage is TRBJ1-6; D uncertain. The length of the CDR3 is 12 residues. Trimming left V 4 bases short and J 9 bases short, with 7 bases between. The germline V gene encodes CDR1 MNHEY and CDR2 SMNVEV (reference sequence). This CDR3 reads CASSSGISPLHF. CDR3 coding DNA: TGTGCCAGCAGTTCAGGCATTTCACCCCTCCACTTT.

The chain links TRBV5-1 to TRBJ2-7; TRBD2 agrees at 7 bases. The CDR3 loop spans 15 amino acids. V dropped 4 bases and J dropped 6; count of bases not matched to a gene: 13. Per germline, CDR1 SGHRS and CDR2 YFSETQ. In DNA, the CDR3 is TGCGCCAGCAGCGTGACTCCCGGGACTATTTCCGAGCAGTACTTC. Its translation: CASSVTPGTISEQYF.

The chain joins TRBV11-2 to TRBJ2-1, with 9 positions matching TRBD2. Looked up from germline, CDR1 is SGHAT and CDR2 is FQNNGV. The ends lost 0 bases at V and 3 bases at J; junction bases unmatched: 3. The CDR3 runs 16 residues. The CDR3 sequence: CASSLDSGRGYNEQFF. In DNA, the CDR3 is TGTGCCAGCAGCTTAGATAGCGGGAGAGGCTACAATGAGCAGTTCTTC.

The rearrangement joins TRBV28 to TRBJ1-2; D is ambiguous. The CDR3 is 17 amino acids. Germline-derived CDR1 and CDR2 are MDHEN and SYDVKM. Trimming stripped 3 bases from V and 9 bases from J, with 26 bases between. The CDR3 protein is CASSLNPGRAHRRSYTF. CDR3 sequence (DNA): TGTGCCAGCAGTTTGAATCCCGGGAGGGCCCATCGGAGGAGCTACACCTTC.

The V call is TRBV30, the J call TRBJ2-7; D is undetermined. The length of the CDR3 is 11 residues. V was cut by 6 bases and J by 1 base, with 7 bases left in between. CDR1 and CDR2 from the germline V gene are GTSNPN and SVGIG (reference sequence). This CDR3 reads CACHSSYEQYF. The CDR3 DNA sequence: TGTGCCTGCCACAGTTCCTACGAGCAGTACTTC.

The CDR3 is CASSLTGSTNEKLFF. CDR3 coding DNA: TGCGCCAGCAGCTTGACGGGGTCAACTAATGAAAAACTGTTTTTT. The chain couples TRBV5-1 to TRBJ1-4; D is unresolved. Germline V gene data show CDR1 as SGHRS and CDR2 as YFSETQ. V was pared by 1 base and J by 0 bases, with 7 bases between. This CDR3 is built from 15 residues.